These 8 T cell receptor beta chains share one sample of origin, sequenced in a study of blood T cell repertoires in COVID-19. Libraries were prepared by immunoSEQ multiplex PCR; TCRdb keeps only in-frame clonotypes and omits some of them. The data contain about 190,000 clones, about 85% of them singletons. The sample was peripheral blood. Receptor source: a human donor in a cohort sampled during active COVID-19.

V and J are TRBV5-1 and TRBJ2-1; TRBD2 matches at 11 bases. The V segment lost 3 bases and the J segment 6 bases; nucleotides outside the gene matches: 14. There are 18 residues in the CDR3. Germline-derived CDR1 and CDR2 are SGHRS and YFSETQ. The DNA for the CDR3 is TGCGCCAGCAGCTCCGGGTTGGTTAGCGGGAGGGCCGGCAATGAGCAGTTCTTC. This sequence encodes CASSSGLVSGRAGNEQFF.

V and J are TRBV6-4 and TRBJ2-1, with 10 bases fitting TRBD2. Germline loops: CDR1 MRHNA, CDR2 SNTAGT. The CDR3 extends over 15 amino acids. J lost 6 bases, V lost 5 bases, and 7 bases had no gene match. The CDR3 DNA reads TGTGCCAGCAGTTTCCTAGCGGGAGACGTCAATGAGCAGTTCTTC. Translation: CASSFLAGDVNEQFF.

The V call is TRBV6-1, the J call TRBJ2-2, with TRBD2 identical over 9 bases. The CDR3 contains 20 residues. Germline values: CDR1 MNHNS, CDR2 SASEGT. V dropped 2 bases and J dropped 3; count of bases not matched to a gene: 16. The CDR3 nucleotides are TGTGCCAGCAGTGAACTCGTAGGTGGTAGCGGGAGCGTCTACACCGGGGAGCTGTTTTTT. Residues: CASSELVGGSGSVYTGELFF.

CDR3: CASSRLPTDEQYF. The CDR3 nucleotides read TGTGCCAGCAGCCGTCTTCCAACGGACGAGCAGTACTTC. The chain carries TRBV3-1 (or the pseudogene TRBV3-2) and TRBJ2-7; D is ambiguous. The V gene lost 4 bases and the J gene lost 5 bases, with 12 bases spanning the gap. Looked up from germline, CDR1 is LGHDT and CDR2 is YNNKEL (reference sequence). The CDR3 has 13 residues.

This clone was found once. The chain carries TRBV28 and TRBJ2-1; 10 positions match TRBD2. This CDR3 is built from 14 residues. Looked up from germline, CDR1 is MDHEN and CDR2 is SYDVKM. The V gene end was trimmed by 6 bases and the J gene end by 7 bases; junction bases not matched to a gene: 6. In nucleotides, the CDR3 is TGTGCCAGCAGGCGCCCGGGACTAGCGAATGAGCAGTTCTTC. Protein sequence: CASRRPGLANEQFF.

This clone was counted a single time. The chain couples TRBV24-1 to TRBJ2-5, with D possibly TRBD2 on 6 matching bases. Trimming took off 4 bases at V and 2 bases at J, with 10 bases between the two ends. The germline V gene encodes CDR1 KGHDR and CDR2 SFDVKD. The CDR3 sequence is 14 residues long. The chain's CDR3 is CATSDPGSQETQYF. As DNA, the CDR3 is TGTGCCACCAGTGACCCCGGGAGTCAAGAGACCCAGTACTTC.

This clone was seen a single time. This chain joins TRBV10-2 and TRBJ1-5, with D maybe TRBD1 (5 bases). V was cut by 8 bases and J by 6 bases, with 20 bases left in between. This CDR3 comprises 15 residues. Germline V lookup: CDR1 WSHSY, CDR2 SAAADI. CDR3 nucleotides: TGCGCCAGCCCTGGGGCGGGGTCCGGTCCTCAGCCCCAGCATTTT. Residues: CASPGAGSGPQPQHF.

The CDR3 DNA reads as TGTGCCAGCAGTTACTCGGAAGGGGACACTGAAGCTTTCTTT. Translated, it gives CASSYSEGDTEAFF. J is TRBJ1-1 and V is TRBV6-5; D perhaps matches TRBD1 (5 bases). The germline V gene has CDR1 MNHEY and CDR2 SVGAGI. The CDR3 consists of 14 residues. V lost 0 bases and J lost 3, with 8 bases in between.